This passage covers 10 T cell receptor beta chains from one sample sequenced in a study of shared clonotypes between healthy human individuals. CD45RO-negative, CCR7-positively selected cells formed the naive CD8 fraction, excluding terminally differentiated effector memory CD45RA+ cells. The data were produced by immunoSEQ multiplex PCR, yet TCRdb's version contains in-frame clones alone and is incomplete. The table shows 2 million or so clones, with roughly 95% occurring only once. Sequenced: naive CD8+ T cells sorted from blood. These receptors were obtained from a man aged 18-30 years in good health.

The chain couples TRBV7-6 to TRBJ2-7; 9 bases fit TRBD1. J lost 2 bases, V lost 1 base, and 3 bases had no gene match. This CDR3 has 15 residues. CDR1 and CDR2 from the germline V gene are SGHVS and FNYEAQ. The chain's CDR3 is CASSLGTGGAYEQYF. CDR3 coding DNA: TGTGCCAGCAGCTTAGGTACAGGGGGCGCCTACGAGCAGTACTTC.

J is TRBJ1-1 and V is TRBV11-1; D gene unclear. The CDR3 sequence is 12 residues long. V shed 2 bases and J shed 3 bases, with 4 bases lying between them. The germline V gene has CDR1 SGHAT and CDR2 FQDESV (reference sequence). The CDR3 is CASSLSYTEAFF. The CDR3, as DNA: TGTGCCAGCAGCTTATCCTACACTGAAGCTTTCTTT.

The gene calls are TRBV27 and TRBJ2-7; D is possibly TRBD1 or TRBD2 (5 bases each). This CDR3 has 13 residues. Germline-derived CDR1 and CDR2 are MNHEY and SMNVEV (reference sequence). Deletions cut 10 bases from V and 2 bases from J, with 15 bases between. CDR3 sequence: CATRRDGTYEQYF. CDR3 in DNA: TGTGCCACCAGACGGGACGGGACCTACGAGCAGTACTTC.

This clone is a singleton in its sample. Within the sample, other DNA sequences also encode this same CDR3. The chain has TRBV5-4 and TRBJ2-5, with D perhaps given as TRBD1 or TRBD2 (5 bases each). The CDR3 extends over 13 amino acids. Looked up from germline, CDR1 is SGHNT and CDR2 is YYREEE (reference sequence). Trimming shortened V by 2 bases and J by 2 bases, and 7 bases separated the two germline ends. This CDR3 reads CASSFGGQETQYF. The CDR3 nucleotides are TGTGCCAGCAGCTTTGGGGGACAAGAGACCCAGTACTTC.

The V gene is TRBV10-2, the J gene TRBJ2-2; 12 bases align to TRBD1. Germline lookup yields CDR1 WSHSY and CDR2 SAAADI. V was clipped by 6 bases and J by 7 bases; unmatched bases: 9. The length of the CDR3 is 16 residues. The chain's CDR3 is CASSSKGQGAFGELFF. The DNA of the CDR3 is TGCGCCAGCAGCTCTAAGGGACAGGGGGCTTTCGGGGAGCTGTTTTTT.

The rearrangement joins TRBV4-1 to TRBJ2-1; no reliable D call. The CDR3 totals 16 residues. CDR1 and CDR2 from the germline V gene are MGHRA and YSYEKL. The germline V and J ends were trimmed by 0 bases and 1 base, with 10 bases remaining between them. CDR3 DNA sequence: TGCGCCAGCAGCCAAGACTCGGCCAGATCCTACAATGAGCAGTTCTTC. It translates to CASSQDSARSYNEQFF.

This clone was detected only once. The rearrangement links TRBV6-5 to TRBJ2-3; a weak D match, TRBD2 (5 bases). Trimming shortened V by 0 bases and J by 8 bases, and 18 bases separated the two germline ends. Germline V gene lookup returns CDR1 MNHEY and CDR2 SVGAGI. There are 16 residues in the CDR3. For the CDR3, the DNA is TGTGCCAGCAGTTACTCGTGGAACCCCGGGGAAGGTACGCAGTATTTT. Its translation is CASSYSWNPGEGTQYF.

The gene calls are TRBV5-6 and TRBJ2-7; 9 bases align to TRBD2. V dropped 1 base and J dropped 3; count of bases not matched to a gene: 11. Germline V gene data show CDR1 as SGHDT and CDR2 as YYEEEE. The CDR3 length is 17 residues. The CDR3 coding sequence is TGTGCCAGCAGCTTGAAATGGGCAAGCGGGAGGCACTACGAGCAGTACTTC. Translating gives CASSLKWASGRHYEQYF.

V is TRBV10-1 and J is TRBJ2-3; D is ambiguous. Deletions cut 5 bases from V and 4 bases from J, with 10 bases between. The CDR3 is 13 residues long. Germline CDR1 is WNHNN and CDR2 is SYGVQD (reference sequence). The CDR3 coding sequence is TGCGCCAGCAGTACCCTCGAGGCAGATACGCAGTATTTT. This translates into CASSTLEADTQYF.

The chain couples TRBV27 to TRBJ2-5; perhaps TRBD1 as D (5 bases). The V end lost 6 bases, the J end lost 5 bases, and 13 bases lay between the germline ends. From germline, CDR1 is MNHEY and CDR2 SMNVEV (reference sequence). The CDR3 has 13 amino acids. The CDR3 protein is CASRTELSETQYF. The CDR3 DNA follows: TGTGCCAGCAGGACAGAGCTCTCGGAGACCCAGTACTTC.